One sample yielded the 2 T cell receptor beta chains listed below, sequenced in a study of blood T cell repertoires in COVID-19. Sequenced by immunoSEQ multiplex PCR; TCRdb stores in-frame clones only, minus some. The table lists about 200,000 clones, about 83% of them singletons, with roughly 6.2% in the top ten. Sequencing was carried out using peripheral blood. Receptors were obtained from a man between 60 and 70 years old who had recovered from COVID-19.

V usage is TRBV7-3 and J usage is TRBJ2-1; 9 nucleotides match TRBD1. V lost 1 base and J lost 5; bases outside the gene matches: 6. The germline V gene has CDR1 SGHTA and CDR2 FQGTGA. This CDR3 region has 16 residues. For the CDR3, the DNA is TGTGCCAGCAGCTTAAAACAGGGGGCTGTCGACAATGAGCAGTTCTTC. This translates into CASSLKQGAVDNEQFF.

V is TRBV3-1 (or the pseudogene TRBV3-2) and J is TRBJ2-5; D is undetermined. This CDR3 spans 14 amino acids. Looked up from germline, CDR1 is LGHDT and CDR2 is YNNKEL (reference sequence). Trimming removed 0 bases from V and 1 base from J, with 6 bases in between. CDR3 residues: CASSQETAQETQYF. CDR3 sequence (DNA): TGTGCCAGCAGCCAAGAAACAGCCCAAGAGACCCAGTACTTC.